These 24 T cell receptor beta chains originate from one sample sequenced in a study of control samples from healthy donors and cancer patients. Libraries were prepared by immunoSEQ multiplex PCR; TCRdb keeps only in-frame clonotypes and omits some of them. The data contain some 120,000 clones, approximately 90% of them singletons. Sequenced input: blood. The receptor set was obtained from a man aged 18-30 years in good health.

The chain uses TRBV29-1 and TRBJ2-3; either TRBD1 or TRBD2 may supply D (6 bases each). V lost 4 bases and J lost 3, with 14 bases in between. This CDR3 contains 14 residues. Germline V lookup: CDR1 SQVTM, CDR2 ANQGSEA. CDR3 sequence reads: CSVVTGASTDTQYF. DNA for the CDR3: TGCAGCGTTGTGACGGGGGCGTCGACAGATACGCAGTATTTT.

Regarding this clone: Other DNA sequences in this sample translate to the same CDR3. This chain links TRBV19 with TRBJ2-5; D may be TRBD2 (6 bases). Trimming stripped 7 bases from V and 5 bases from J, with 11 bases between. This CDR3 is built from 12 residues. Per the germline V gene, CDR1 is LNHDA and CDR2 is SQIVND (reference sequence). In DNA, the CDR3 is TGTGCCAGTATGGGGGGTCGGGAGACCCAGTACTTC. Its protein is CASMGGRETQYF. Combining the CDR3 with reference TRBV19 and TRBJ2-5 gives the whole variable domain DGGITQSPKYLFRKEGQNVTLSCEQNLNHDAMYWYRQDPGQGLRLIYYSQIVNDFQKGDIAEGYSVSREKKESFPLTVTSAQKNPTAFYLCASMGGRETQYFGPGTRLLVL.

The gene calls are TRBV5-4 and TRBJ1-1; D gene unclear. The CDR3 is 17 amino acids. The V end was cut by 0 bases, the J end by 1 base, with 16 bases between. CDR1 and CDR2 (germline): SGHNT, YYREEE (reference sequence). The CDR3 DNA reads TGTGCCAGCAGCTTGGGGCGACAATCGCTAGGGAACACTGAAGCTTTCTTT. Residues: CASSLGRQSLGNTEAFF.

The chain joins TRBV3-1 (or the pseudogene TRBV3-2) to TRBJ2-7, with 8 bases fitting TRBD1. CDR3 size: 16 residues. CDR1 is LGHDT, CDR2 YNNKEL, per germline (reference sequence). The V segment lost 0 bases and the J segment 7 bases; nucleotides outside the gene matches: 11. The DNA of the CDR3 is TGTGCCAGCAGCCAAGATACCCAGGGGGCGATTGGGGAGCAGTACTTC. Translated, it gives CASSQDTQGAIGEQYF.

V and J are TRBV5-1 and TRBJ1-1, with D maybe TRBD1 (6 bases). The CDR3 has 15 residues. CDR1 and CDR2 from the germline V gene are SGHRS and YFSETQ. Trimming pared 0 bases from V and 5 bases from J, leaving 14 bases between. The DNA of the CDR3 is TGCGCCAGCAGCTTGGAGGCGGGGGCATGGACTGAAGCTTTCTTT. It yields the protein CASSLEAGAWTEAFF. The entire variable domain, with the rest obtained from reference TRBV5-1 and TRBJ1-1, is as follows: KAGVTQTPRYLIKTRGQQVTLSCSPISGHRSVSWYQQTPGQGLQFLFEYFSETQRNKGNFPGRFSGRQFSNSRSEMNVSTLELGDSALYLCASSLEAGAWTEAFFGQGTRLTVV.

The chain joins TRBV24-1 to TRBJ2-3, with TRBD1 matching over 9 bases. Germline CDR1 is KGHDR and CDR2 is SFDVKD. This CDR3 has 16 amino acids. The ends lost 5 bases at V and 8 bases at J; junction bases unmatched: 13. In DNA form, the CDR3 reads TGTGCCACCAGTGGGACAGGGGTTTCCGGAGGAGGTACGCAGTATTTT. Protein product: CATSGTGVSGGGTQYF.

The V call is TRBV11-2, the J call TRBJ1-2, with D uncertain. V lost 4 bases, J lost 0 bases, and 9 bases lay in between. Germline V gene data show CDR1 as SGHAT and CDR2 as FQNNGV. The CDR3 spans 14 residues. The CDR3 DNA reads TGTGCCAGCAGCTCCATTGTGGCTAACTATGGCTACACCTTC. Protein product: CASSSIVANYGYTF.

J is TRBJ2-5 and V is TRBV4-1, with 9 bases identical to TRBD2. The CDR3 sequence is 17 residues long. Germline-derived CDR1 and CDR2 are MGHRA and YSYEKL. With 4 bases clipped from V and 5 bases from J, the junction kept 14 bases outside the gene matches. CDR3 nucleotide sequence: TGCGCCAGCAGCCGAGTAAGCTTCCTAGCGGGGAGCGAGACCCAGTACTTC. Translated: CASSRVSFLAGSETQYF.

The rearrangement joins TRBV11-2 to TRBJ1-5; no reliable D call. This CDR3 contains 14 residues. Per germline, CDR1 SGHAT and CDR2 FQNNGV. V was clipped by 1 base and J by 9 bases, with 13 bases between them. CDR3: CASSLGRLDGPQHF. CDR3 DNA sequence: TGTGCCAGCAGCTTAGGACGGCTCGATGGGCCCCAGCATTTT.

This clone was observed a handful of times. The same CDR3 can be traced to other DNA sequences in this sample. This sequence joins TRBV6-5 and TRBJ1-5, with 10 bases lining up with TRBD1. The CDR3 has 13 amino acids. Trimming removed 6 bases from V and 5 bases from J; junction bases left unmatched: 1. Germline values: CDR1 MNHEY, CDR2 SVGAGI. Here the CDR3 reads CASRGTGDQPQHF. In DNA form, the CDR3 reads TGTGCCAGCAGAGGGACAGGGGATCAGCCCCAGCATTTT.

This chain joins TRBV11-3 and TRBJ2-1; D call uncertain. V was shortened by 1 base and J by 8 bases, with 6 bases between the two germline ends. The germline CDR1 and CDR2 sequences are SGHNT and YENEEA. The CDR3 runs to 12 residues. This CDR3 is CASSLGWDEQFF. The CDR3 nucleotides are TGTGCCAGCAGCTTAGGGTGGGATGAGCAGTTCTTC.

The DNA for the CDR3 is TGTGCCACCAGTGATCCCCCGGGAGCGGGACACCAAGAGACCCAGTACTTC. Its protein is CATSDPPGAGHQETQYF. The chain uses TRBV24-1 and TRBJ2-5; TRBD2 agrees at 7 bases. J gave up 0 bases and V 3 bases, and 9 bases lay outside the gene matches. CDR1 and CDR2 from the germline V gene are KGHDR and SFDVKD. This CDR3 comprises 17 residues.

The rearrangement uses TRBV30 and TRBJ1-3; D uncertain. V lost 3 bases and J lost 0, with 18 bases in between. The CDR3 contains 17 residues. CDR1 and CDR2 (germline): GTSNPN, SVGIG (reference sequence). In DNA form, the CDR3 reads TGTGCCTGGAGAATTGGTGGCTTCACGTCCTCTGGAAACACCATATATTTT. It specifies CAWRIGGFTSSGNTIYF.

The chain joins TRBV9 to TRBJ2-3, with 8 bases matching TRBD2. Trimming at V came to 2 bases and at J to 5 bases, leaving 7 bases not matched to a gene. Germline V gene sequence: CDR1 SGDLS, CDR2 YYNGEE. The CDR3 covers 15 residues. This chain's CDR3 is CASSVAGGGGDTQYF. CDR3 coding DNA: TGTGCCAGCAGCGTCGCGGGGGGCGGCGGAGATACGCAGTATTTT.

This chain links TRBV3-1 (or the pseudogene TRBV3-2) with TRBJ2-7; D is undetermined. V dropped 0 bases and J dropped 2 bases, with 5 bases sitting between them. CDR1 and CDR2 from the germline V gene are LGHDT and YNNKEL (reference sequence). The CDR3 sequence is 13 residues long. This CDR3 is CASSQDKAYEQYF. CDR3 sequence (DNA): TGTGCCAGCAGCCAAGATAAGGCCTACGAGCAGTACTTC.

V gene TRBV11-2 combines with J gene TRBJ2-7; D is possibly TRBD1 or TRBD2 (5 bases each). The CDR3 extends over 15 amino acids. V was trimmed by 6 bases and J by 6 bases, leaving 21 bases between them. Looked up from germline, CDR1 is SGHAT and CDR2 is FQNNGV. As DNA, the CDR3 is TGTGCCAGCAGAAGTACCCCCACCGGGGCTAGCGAGCAGTACTTC. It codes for CASRSTPTGASEQYF.

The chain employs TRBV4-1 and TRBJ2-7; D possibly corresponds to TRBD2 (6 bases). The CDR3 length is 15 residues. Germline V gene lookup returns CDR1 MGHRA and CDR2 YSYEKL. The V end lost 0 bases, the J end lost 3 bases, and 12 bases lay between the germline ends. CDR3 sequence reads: CASSQDAPDYYEQYF. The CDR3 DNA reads TGCGCCAGCAGCCAAGACGCCCCGGACTACTACGAGCAGTACTTC.

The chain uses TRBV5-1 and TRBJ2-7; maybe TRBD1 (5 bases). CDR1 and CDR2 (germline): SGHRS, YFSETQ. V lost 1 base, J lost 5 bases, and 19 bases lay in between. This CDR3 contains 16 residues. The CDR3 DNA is TGCGCCAGCAGCTTGTTTTCCCGGCAGGGCTTAGACGAGCAGTACTTC. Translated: CASSLFSRQGLDEQYF.

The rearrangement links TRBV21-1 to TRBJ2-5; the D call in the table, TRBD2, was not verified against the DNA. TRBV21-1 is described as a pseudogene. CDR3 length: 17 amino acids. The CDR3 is CAHLNPGLAGGRKTQYF. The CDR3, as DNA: TGTGCCCACCTCAACCCCGGACTAGCGGGGGGCAGAAAGACCCAGTACTTC.

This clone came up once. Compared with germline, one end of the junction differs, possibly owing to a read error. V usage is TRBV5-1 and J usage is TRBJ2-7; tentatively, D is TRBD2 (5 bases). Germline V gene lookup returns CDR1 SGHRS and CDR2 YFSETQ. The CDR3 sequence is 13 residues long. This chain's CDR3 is CATRESLGYQQYF. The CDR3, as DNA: TGCGCCACAAGGGAGTCCCTAGGCTACCAGCAGTACTTC.

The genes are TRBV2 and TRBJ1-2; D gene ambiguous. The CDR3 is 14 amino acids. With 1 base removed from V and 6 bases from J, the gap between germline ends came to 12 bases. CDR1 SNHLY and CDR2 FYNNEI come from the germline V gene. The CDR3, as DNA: TGTGCCAGCAGTGAAGTAAGTACTTCTGATGGCTACACCTTC. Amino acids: CASSEVSTSDGYTF.

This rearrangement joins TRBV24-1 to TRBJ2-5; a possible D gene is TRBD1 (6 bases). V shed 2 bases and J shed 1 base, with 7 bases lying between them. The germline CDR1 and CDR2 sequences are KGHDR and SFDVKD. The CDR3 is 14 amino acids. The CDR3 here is CATSDSDSQETQYF. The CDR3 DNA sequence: TGTGCCACCAGTGATTCGGACAGCCAAGAGACCCAGTACTTC.

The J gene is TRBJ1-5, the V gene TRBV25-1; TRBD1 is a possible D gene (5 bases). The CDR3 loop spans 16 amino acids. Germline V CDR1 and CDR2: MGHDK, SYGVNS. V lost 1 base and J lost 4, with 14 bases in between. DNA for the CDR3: TGTGCCAGCAGTGAATCCCGGGACTCCGGGAATCAGCCCCAGCATTTT. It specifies CASSESRDSGNQPQHF.

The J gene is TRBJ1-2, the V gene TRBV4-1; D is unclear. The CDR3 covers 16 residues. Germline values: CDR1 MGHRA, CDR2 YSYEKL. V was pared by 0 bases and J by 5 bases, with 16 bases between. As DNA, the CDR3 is TGCGCCAGCAGCCAAGATCCGGACGGAGCGGGTTATGGCTACACCTTC. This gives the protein CASSQDPDGAGYGYTF.